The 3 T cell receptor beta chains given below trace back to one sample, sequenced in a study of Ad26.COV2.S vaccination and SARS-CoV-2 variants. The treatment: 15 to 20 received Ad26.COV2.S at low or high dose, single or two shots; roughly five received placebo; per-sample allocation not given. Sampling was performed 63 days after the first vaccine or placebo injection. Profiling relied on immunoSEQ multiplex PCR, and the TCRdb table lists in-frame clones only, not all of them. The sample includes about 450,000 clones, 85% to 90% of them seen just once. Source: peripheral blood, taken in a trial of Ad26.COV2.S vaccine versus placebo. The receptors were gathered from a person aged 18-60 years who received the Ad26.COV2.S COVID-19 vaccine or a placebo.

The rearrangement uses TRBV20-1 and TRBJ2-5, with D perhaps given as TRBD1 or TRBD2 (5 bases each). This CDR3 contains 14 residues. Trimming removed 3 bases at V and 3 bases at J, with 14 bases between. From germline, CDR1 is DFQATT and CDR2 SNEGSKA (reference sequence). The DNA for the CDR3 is TGCAGTGCTAGTGATACCGGGACGGAAGAGACCCAGTACTTC. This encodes CSASDTGTEETQYF.

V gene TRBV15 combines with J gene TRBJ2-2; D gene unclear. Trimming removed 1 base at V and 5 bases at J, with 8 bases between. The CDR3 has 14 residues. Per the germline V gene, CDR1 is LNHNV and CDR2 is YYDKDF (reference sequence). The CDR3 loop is CATSRGPGTGELFF. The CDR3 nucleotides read TGTGCCACCAGCAGAGGCCCGGGTACCGGGGAGCTGTTTTTT.

The CDR3 bases are TGTGCCAGCAGCCATTCTGGGACTTTTCAAGAGACCCAGTACTTC. It yields the protein CASSHSGTFQETQYF. The V and J genes are TRBV3-1 (or the pseudogene TRBV3-2) and TRBJ2-5; a possible D gene is TRBD2 (6 bases). Trimming removed 3 bases at V and 2 bases at J, with 13 bases between. The CDR3 loop spans 15 amino acids. Germline values: CDR1 LGHDT, CDR2 YNNKEL (reference sequence).